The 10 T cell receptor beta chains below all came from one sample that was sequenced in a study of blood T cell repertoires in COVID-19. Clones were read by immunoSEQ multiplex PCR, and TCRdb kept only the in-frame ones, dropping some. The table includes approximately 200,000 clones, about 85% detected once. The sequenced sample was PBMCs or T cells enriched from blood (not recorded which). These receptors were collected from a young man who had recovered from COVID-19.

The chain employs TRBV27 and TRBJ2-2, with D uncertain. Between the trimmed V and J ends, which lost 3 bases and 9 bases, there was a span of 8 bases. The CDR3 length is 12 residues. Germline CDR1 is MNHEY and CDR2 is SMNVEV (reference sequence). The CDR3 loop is CASSLMGRELFF. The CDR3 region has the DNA TGTGCCAGCAGTTTGATGGGCCGGGAGCTGTTTTTT.

Here the CDR3 reads CASSYSGTGYNSPLHF. The CDR3 DNA follows: TGTGCCAGCAGTTATTCCGGGACAGGGTACAATTCACCCCTCCACTTT. The gene calls are TRBV7-2 and TRBJ1-6; 9 positions agree with TRBD1. The germline V gene encodes CDR1 SGHTA and CDR2 FQGNSA. Losses at the gene ends were 6 bases for V and 7 bases for J; bases not matched to a gene: 10. The CDR3 covers 16 residues.

The CDR3 nucleotides read TGCGCCAGCAGCCCACAACCGACTAGCTCTGGAAACACCATATATTTT. Translated: CASSPQPTSSGNTIYF. V and J are TRBV5-1 and TRBJ1-3; no reliable D call. CDR3 length: 16 residues. The ends were cut back, 4 bases at V and 0 bases at J, with 14 bases in the middle. Germline CDR1 reads SGHRS; CDR2 reads YFSETQ.

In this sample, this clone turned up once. The CDR3 loop reads CASSQRQGTGNTIYF. The CDR3 nucleotides read TGTGCCAGCAGCCAAAGACAGGGAACTGGAAACACCATATATTTT. The chain couples TRBV7-9 to TRBJ1-3, with 7 bases fitting TRBD1. The trim removed 5 bases at V and 2 bases at J, leaving 6 bases unmatched. This CDR3 spans 15 amino acids. Germline V lookup: CDR1 SEHNR, CDR2 FQNEAQ (reference sequence).

CDR3 sequence: CASSLLFGRRETQYF. The CDR3 DNA is TGTGCCAGCAGTTTACTATTTGGCAGGCGAGAGACCCAGTACTTC. The V gene is TRBV28, the J gene TRBJ2-5; D is undetermined. CDR3 length: 15 amino acids. Deletions cut 2 bases from V and 4 bases from J, with 14 bases between. Germline V gene sequence: CDR1 MDHEN, CDR2 SYDVKM.

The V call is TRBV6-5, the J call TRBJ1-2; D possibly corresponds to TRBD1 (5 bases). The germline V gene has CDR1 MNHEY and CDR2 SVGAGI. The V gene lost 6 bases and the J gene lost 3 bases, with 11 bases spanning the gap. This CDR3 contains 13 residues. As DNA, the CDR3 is TGTGCCAGCAGGTTGGACAACTACTATGGCTACACCTTC. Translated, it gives CASRLDNYYGYTF.

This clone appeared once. CDR3 DNA: TGTGCCAGCAGCTTGTCGACAGGGGATTCACCCCTCCACTTT. Translated, it gives CASSLSTGDSPLHF. The chain links TRBV5-4 to TRBJ1-6, with 8 nucleotides matching TRBD1. The CDR3 spans 14 residues. CDR1 and CDR2 from the germline V gene are SGHNT and YYREEE (reference sequence). The V segment lost 1 base and the J segment 8 bases; nucleotides outside the gene matches: 2.

CDR3 sequence: CASSVAGGYGYTF. The CDR3 region has the DNA TGTGCCAGCAGCGTAGCAGGGGGCTATGGCTACACCTTC. The chain couples TRBV9 to TRBJ1-2, with 7 nucleotides matching TRBD1. J was trimmed by 4 bases and V by 0 bases; bases with no gene match: 0. The CDR3 is 13 residues long. The germline CDR1 and CDR2 sequences are SGDLS and YYNGEE.

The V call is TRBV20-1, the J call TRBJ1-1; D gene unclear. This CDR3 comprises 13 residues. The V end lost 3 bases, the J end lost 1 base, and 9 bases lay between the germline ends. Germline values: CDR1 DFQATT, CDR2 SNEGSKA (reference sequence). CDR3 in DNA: TGCAGTGCTAGTTGGCCAGAGAACACTGAAGCTTTCTTT. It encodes CSASWPENTEAFF.

DNA for the CDR3: TGTGCCAGCAGTGTCGTACTAGCGGGGGGCGATGAGCAGTTCTTC. Translating gives CASSVVLAGGDEQFF. The rearrangement joins TRBV6-4 to TRBJ2-1, with 12 bases that match TRBD2. This CDR3 is built from 15 residues. J was trimmed by 8 bases and V by 4 bases; bases with no gene match: 6. The V gene's germline CDR1 is MRHNA and CDR2 SNTAGT.